This entry features one T cell receptor (beta chain) sequence. The data belong to a study of neoadjuvant anti-PD-1 for oral cavity cancer. Study information: Before surgery, most patients got three to four biweekly 3 mg/kg nivolumab doses.

The assay was immunoSEQ multiplex PCR, and TCRdb's table has in-frame clones only and misses some. The table includes some 12,000 clones, 55% to 70% detected once. CDR3 length equals 17 residues. After removal of 0 bases from V and 4 bases from J, the junction contained 4 bases not matched to a gene. The germline V gene encodes CDR1 KGHSH and CDR2 LQKENI. Sample: tumor tissue, taken before nivolumab (anti-PD-1) treatment. This clonotype was obtained from a person aged 40-85 years with oral cavity squamous cell carcinoma. The donor label of this sample is uncertain. V usage is TRBV18 and J usage is TRBJ2-5; TRBD2 matches 14 bases. CDR3 in DNA: TGTGCCAGCTCACCACCGGGACTAGCGGGAGTCGGAGAGACCCAGTACTTC. Translated: CASSPPGLAGVGETQYF.